Listed below are T cell receptor beta chains from one sample, sequenced in a study of blood T cell repertoires in COVID-19. Assay used: immunoSEQ multiplex PCR; TCRdb lists only in-frame clones, some missing. The data hold about 190,000 clones, with over 70% observed a single time. Sample: peripheral blood. Source of these receptors: a man aged 55 to 70 with acute or convalescent COVID-19. Each CDR3 is given with its conserved first and last residue. The order of the fields is J gene, V gene, clone size, D gene, CDR3 DNA, CDR3 protein. A D gene is named only where the DNA matches it firmly. Not every row has a clone size; where given, it reads once, few, many or a size class.

>TRBJ2-1|TRBV7-3|once|TRBD2
TGTGCCAGCAGCCCCGGGACTAGCGGGTCGAATGAGCAGTTCTTC
CASSPGTSGSNEQFF
>TRBJ1-4|TRBV19|.|TRBD1
TGTGCCAATACCGCGACAGGGAGGATATCGGCCACAACTAATGAAAAACTGTTTTTT
CANTATGRISATTNEKLFF
>TRBJ2-7|TRBV10-2|few|.
TGCGCCAGCAGTGAGTCGAGTCTGCTTCCCGACTCCTACGAGCAGTACTTC
CASSESSLLPDSYEQYF
>TRBJ2-7|TRBV5-1|.|TRBD1
TGCGCCAGCAGCTTGGGCGGGACAGGGAAAGTGCACGAGCAGTACTTC
CASSLGGTGKVHEQYF
>TRBJ1-5|TRBV6-4|.|.
TGTGCCAGCAGTGGCCTATATCGGGTCCATAGCAATCAGCCCCAGCATTTT
CASSGLYRVHSNQPQHF
>TRBJ2-1|TRBV15|.|.
TGTGCCACCAGCAGGGGGTCAAGCAGGGCGTTTAACAATGAGCAGTTCTTC
CATSRGSSRAFNNEQFF
>TRBJ1-4|TRBV6-5|.|TRBD1
TGTGCCAGCGGACAGGGATATGAAAAACTGTTTTTT
CASGQGYEKLFF
>TRBJ1-5|TRBV3-1/TRBV3-2|once|.
TGTGCCAGCAGCCACGGGGATAGGGGGTTGAGGCCCCAGCATTTT
CASSHGDRGLRPQHF
>TRBJ2-3|TRBV6-2/TRBV6-3|many|.
TGTGCCAGCAGTTACCTCGACAGGCTAACGCAGTATTTT
CASSYLDRLTQYF
>TRBJ2-3|TRBV4-3|.|TRBD2
TGCGCCAGCAGCCAAGATTGGTTCGGGGGGGTGACAGATACGCAGTATTTT
CASSQDWFGGVTDTQYF
>TRBJ1-4|TRBV19|.|.
TGTGCCAGTAGTATCGATATCCGGGGGGATGAAAAACTGTTTTTT
CASSIDIRGDEKLFF
>TRBJ1-2|TRBV19|.|TRBD1
TGTGCCAGTGGGGACAGGTCATACTATGGCTACACCTTC
CASGDRSYYGYTF
>TRBJ1-3|TRBV4-3|once|.
TGCGCCAGCAGCCAAGATAGAAAGAACTCTGGAAACACCATATATTTT
CASSQDRKNSGNTIYF
>TRBJ1-2|TRBV12-3/TRBV12-4|.|.
TGTGCCAGCAGGACAGCTAACTATGGCTACACCTTC
CASRTANYGYTF
>TRBJ1-3|TRBV19|.|.
TGTGCCAGTAGTTCCAGGGTGACCTCTGGAAACACCATATATTTT
CASSSRVTSGNTIYF
>TRBJ2-7|TRBV5-1|.|TRBD2
TGCGCCAGCAGCTTGGTTGAGACTAGCGGGTACGAGCAGTACTTC
CASSLVETSGYEQYF
>TRBJ2-7|TRBV9|.|TRBD2
TGTGCCAGCAGCCTCAGCTCGGGACTAGCGGGGGAAGAGCAGTACTTC
CASSLSSGLAGEEQYF
>TRBJ2-5|TRBV2|.|.
TGTGCCAGCGTGTATACAGGGCCAGGGACCCAGTACTTC
CASVYTGPGTQYF
>TRBJ1-5|TRBV25-1|.|.
TGTGCCAGCAGTGCATCTGGGGGCCGTAATCAGCCCCAGCATTTT
CASSASGGRNQPQHF
>TRBJ2-7|TRBV12-3/TRBV12-4|once|.
TGTGCCAGCAGTTTGGGGCTTACGCTCGAGCAGTACTTC
CASSLGLTLEQYF
>TRBJ1-5|TRBV4-1|.|.
TGCGCCAGCAGCCAAGATCGTCTAGGGGGATATCAGCCCCAGCATTTT
CASSQDRLGGYQPQHF
>TRBJ2-3|TRBV9|.|TRBD1
TGTGCCAGCAGCGTAGAGGGACAGGGTTCAGATACGCAGTATTTT
CASSVEGQGSDTQYF
>TRBJ1-5|TRBV18|.|TRBD1
TGTGCCAGCTCATCCGACAGGGCCCTCAATCAGCCCCAGCATTTT
CASSSDRALNQPQHF
>TRBJ2-7|TRBV30|once|.
TGTGCCTGGAGCCCGATACAGGGACACGAGCAGTACTTC
CAWSPIQGHEQYF
>TRBJ1-5|TRBV15|once|.
TGTGCCACCAGCAGAGATTACAGGGAAAATAGCAATCAGCCCCAGCATTTT
CATSRDYRENSNQPQHF
>TRBJ2-1|TRBV6-1|.|TRBD2
TGTGCCAGCAGTGACCTAGCGGGGGCTACATACAATGAGCAGTTCTTC
CASSDLAGATYNEQFF
>TRBJ2-1|TRBV11-3|many|TRBD2
TGTGCCAGCAGCTTAACCGGGACTAGCGGGCACAATGAGCAGTTCTTC
CASSLTGTSGHNEQFF
>TRBJ1-5|TRBV27|.|TRBD1
TGTGCCAGCAGTAAAGACAGGGACCTGCCCCAGCATTTT
CASSKDRDLPQHF
>TRBJ1-1|TRBV15|.|.
TGTGCCACCAGCAGATCGGGGGAGATGACTTTCTTT
CATSRSGEMTFF
>TRBJ1-6|TRBV9|.|.
TGTGCCAGCAGCGTCAAACAGGAAGGGCCCCTCCACTTT
CASSVKQEGPLHF
>TRBJ1-2|TRBV30|.|.
TGTGCCTGGAGAACGGGTCCTCGGGGGGCCCCTTTAGCTAACTATGGCTACACCTTC
CAWRTGPRGAPLANYGYTF
>TRBJ2-1|TRBV5-6|.|.
TGTGCCAGCAGCTCTCGGTCGCGGCAGTTCTTC
CASSSRSRQFF
>TRBJ2-1|TRBV5-1|.|.
TGCGCCAGCAGCTTCTCTTACTCCTACAATGAGCAGTTCTTC
CASSFSYSYNEQFF
>TRBJ2-7|TRBV7-2|.|.
TGTGCCAGCAGCTTAGCCCGACGGGACTACGAGCAGTACTTC
CASSLARRDYEQYF
>TRBJ2-1|TRBV19|.|.
TGTGCCAGTAGTATAAATCCTTACAATGAGCAGTTCTTC
CASSINPYNEQFF
>TRBJ2-1|TRBV5-4|.|TRBD2
TGTGCCAGCAGCTTGGAGGGAGGGGTCAATGAGCAGTTCTTC
CASSLEGGVNEQFF
>TRBJ2-3|TRBV9|.|.
TGTGCCAGCAGCGTAGGGCACCCCACAGATACGCAGTATTTT
CASSVGHPTDTQYF
>TRBJ2-1|TRBV3-1/TRBV3-2|.|TRBD2
TGTGCCAGCAGCCAAGCCGGGACTAAAAAGTTCTTC
CASSQAGTKKFF
>TRBJ2-3|TRBV4-3|.|TRBD1
TGCGCCAGCAGCCAAGAAGGGACAGGGGCCGATACGCAGTATTTT
CASSQEGTGADTQYF
>TRBJ2-7|TRBV5-1|.|TRBD2
TGCGCCAGCAGCTTGGGGGCTAGCGGGGGATTTTCCTACGAGCAGTACTTC
CASSLGASGGFSYEQYF
>TRBJ2-6|TRBV28|.|TRBD1
TGTGCCAGCAGTTTGGGGGACAGGGGTTCTGGGGCCAACGTCCTGACTTTC
CASSLGDRGSGANVLTF
>TRBJ2-7|TRBV7-2|.|.
TGTGCCAGCAGCTTAGGGCGGGATTACTACGAGCAGTACTTC
CASSLGRDYYEQYF
>TRBJ2-7|TRBV6-5|.|TRBD2
TGTGCCAGCAGTTACGAATCACTAGCGGGCTACGAGCAGTACTTC
CASSYESLAGYEQYF
>TRBJ2-2|TRBV9|.|.
TGTGCCAGCAGCGTAGAGGGGGTGTTCGACGCCGGGGAGCTGTTTTTT
CASSVEGVFDAGELFF
>TRBJ2-1|TRBV7-9|.|.
TGTGCCAGCAGCCAAAGCTTTTCCGGGGTAAATGAGCAGTTCTTC
CASSQSFSGVNEQFF
>TRBJ1-1|TRBV28|few|.
TGTGCCAGCACCCCCGGGGAATACACTGAAGCTTTCTTT
CASTPGEYTEAFF
>TRBJ1-6|TRBV7-6|.|TRBD1
TGTGCCAGCAGCTTCGGGGGACAGATTAATTCACCCCTCCACTTT
CASSFGGQINSPLHF
>TRBJ2-7|TRBV19|few|TRBD2
TGTGCCAGTAGCGGGACTAGCGGGTACGAGCAGTACTTC
CASSGTSGYEQYF
>TRBJ1-5|TRBV6-5|.|TRBD1
TGTGCCAGCAGTCAACAGGGGGATCGGCCCCAGCATTTT
CASSQQGDRPQHF
>TRBJ1-6|TRBV11-2|.|TRBD1
TGTGCCAGCAGCTTAAGGGACAGGAATTCACCCCTCCACTTT
CASSLRDRNSPLHF
>TRBJ1-2|TRBV5-1|.|.
TGCGCCAGCAGCCCGAGTGATGGTTATGGCTACACCTTC
CASSPSDGYGYTF
>TRBJ2-1|TRBV3-1/TRBV3-2|few|TRBD2
TGTGCCAGCAGCCCATCCCTAGCGGGAGGATGGAATGAGCAGTTCTTC
CASSPSLAGGWNEQFF
>TRBJ2-5|TRBV4-1|.|TRBD2
TGCGCCAGCAGCCAAGGGGGACTAGCGGGAGGAACCAGACAAGAGACCCAGTACTTC
CASSQGGLAGGTRQETQYF